This TCR beta chain originates from a study of blood T cell repertoires in COVID-19. Study background: The study drew acute and convalescent COVID-19 samples from the United States, Italy and Spain. Sample material is recorded as cDNA or gDNA derived from T cells, B-cell-depleted T cells, or PBMCs.

Authors' methods: Amplification of reference gene primers was used by the study to estimate nucleated cell counts. Repertoires were generated with immunoSEQ multiplex PCR, while TCRdb's copy carries only in-frame clones and drops some. That table furnishes V, J and clone size, whereas the DNA furnished D and trimming. The sample yields 200,000 or so clones, around nine tenths seen once. Trimming pared 5 bases from V and 7 bases from J, leaving 6 bases between. The CDR3 is 11 amino acids. From germline, CDR1 is GTSNPN and CDR2 SVGIG (reference sequence). The receptor was derived from a man aged 55 to 70 with acute or convalescent COVID-19. Sequencing was performed on peripheral blood. The rearrangement links TRBV30 to TRBJ1-6, with D unclear. The CDR3 sequence is CAWELNSPLHF. The CDR3 nucleotides are TGTGCCTGGGAGCTCAATTCACCCCTCCACTTT.